This T cell receptor (beta chain) emerged from a study of beta chain features in type 1 diabetes. The ends lost 6 bases at V and 7 bases at J; junction bases unmatched: 7. The CDR3 contains 13 residues. Germline V gene data show CDR1 as SGHAT and CDR2 as FQDESV (reference sequence). Reverse transcribing all isolated RNA meant expressed TCRB transcripts were sequenced. The protocol was immunoSEQ multiplex PCR, while the TCRdb copy is restricted to in-frame clones and leaves out a portion. This table holds approximately 400,000 clones, approximately 16% found once. The sequencing sample was made of naive CD4+ T cells from blood. The sequence was obtained from a woman aged 18-29 years in good health. The chain joins TRBV11-1 to TRBJ2-5, with 8 bases identical to TRBD2. The CDR3 is CASRSSGSGTQYF. Here the CDR3 DNA reads TGTGCCAGCAGATCCAGCGGGAGCGGGACCCAGTACTTC.